This T cell receptor (beta chain) appears in the sequencing data of a study of blood T cell repertoires in COVID-19. As handled by the study authors: From reference gene primer amplification, estimates of nucleated cell counts were derived. Repertoires were generated with immunoSEQ multiplex PCR, while TCRdb's copy carries only in-frame clones and drops some. V, J and clone size were drawn from that table, and D and trimming were deduced from the DNA. The sample consists of about 120,000 clones, almost 90% of them appearing once. With 5 bases removed from V and 0 bases from J, the gap between germline ends came to 16 bases. The CDR3 runs to 16 residues. Germline V gives CDR1 MDHEN, CDR2 SYDVKM.

This sequence originates from a woman in her forties or fifties with active or convalescent COVID-19. The chain combines TRBV28 with TRBJ1-1; no definite D call. Material for sequencing was peripheral blood. In DNA form, the CDR3 reads TGTGCCAGCAGTCTGACGCTGGCGGCTATGAACACTGAAGCTTTCTTT. This encodes CASSLTLAAMNTEAFF.